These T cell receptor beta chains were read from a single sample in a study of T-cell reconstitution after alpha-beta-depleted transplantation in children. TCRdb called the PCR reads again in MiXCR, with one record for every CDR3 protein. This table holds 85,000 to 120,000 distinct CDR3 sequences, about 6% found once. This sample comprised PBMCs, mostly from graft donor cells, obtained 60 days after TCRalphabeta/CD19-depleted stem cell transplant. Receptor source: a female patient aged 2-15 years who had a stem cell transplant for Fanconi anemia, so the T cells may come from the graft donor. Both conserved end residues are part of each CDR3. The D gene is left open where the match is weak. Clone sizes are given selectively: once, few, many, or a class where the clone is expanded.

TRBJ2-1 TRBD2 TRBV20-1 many TGCAGTGCTGGGACTAGCGGGACGAACAATGAGCAGTTCTTC CSAGTSGTNNEQFF
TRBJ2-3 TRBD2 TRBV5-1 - TGCGCCAGCAGCTTGTTAAGCGGGGGGGCGCTGGGAGATACGCAGTATTTT CASSLLSGGALGDTQYF
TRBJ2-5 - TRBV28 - TGTGCCAGCACCTCGGGTTGGGGGAGTGGAAGGTGGGAGACCCAGTACTTC CASTSGWGSGRWETQYF
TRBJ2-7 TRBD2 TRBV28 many TGTGCCAGCAGCCTGACTCCCGGGACTAGGATGGGCGGCGAGCAGTACTTC CASSLTPGTRMGGEQYF
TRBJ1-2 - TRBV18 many TGTGCCAGCTCACCGGACGTTTTCGGGGATTATGGCTACACCTTC CASSPDVFGDYGYTF
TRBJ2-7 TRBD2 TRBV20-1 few TGCAGTGCTACCGGGACTAGCGGGAGTCTCTACGAGCAGTACTTC CSATGTSGSLYEQYF
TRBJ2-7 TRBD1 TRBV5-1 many TGCGCCAGCAAGGGGACAGAGGGATACGAGCAGTACTTC CASKGTEGYEQYF
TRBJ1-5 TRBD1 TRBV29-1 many TGCAGCGTTCGACAGGGTGGCAATCAGCCCCAGCATTTT CSVRQGGNQPQHF
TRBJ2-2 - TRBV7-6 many TGTGCCAGCAGCTTTCAGCGCGCGAACACCGGGGAGCTGTTTTTT CASSFQRANTGELFF
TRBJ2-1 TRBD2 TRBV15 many TGTGCCACCAGCAGAGATAGGCTAGCGGGAGGGTTTGGCCTCGGTGAGCAGTTCTTC CATSRDRLAGGFGLGEQFF
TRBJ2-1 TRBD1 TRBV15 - TGTGCCACCAGCAGGGACAGGGTCCCCTACAATGAGCAGTTCTTC CATSRDRVPYNEQFF
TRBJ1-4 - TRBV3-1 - TGTGCCTGCACCCAAGCGTTCAGAGCCTATGCAACTAATGAAAAACTGTTTTTT CACTQAFRAYATNEKLFF
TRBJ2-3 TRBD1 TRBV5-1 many TGCGCCAGCAGCTTGGACAGGGGCGCAGATACGCAGTATTTT CASSLDRGADTQYF